This T cell receptor beta chain derives from a study of control samples from healthy donors and cancer patients. Trimming left V 6 bases short and J 6 bases short, with 9 bases between. The CDR3 contains 11 residues. The V gene's germline CDR1 is LNHDA and CDR2 SQIVND (reference sequence). Only in-frame clones appear in the TCRdb table, and some are missing; sequencing was by immunoSEQ multiplex PCR. The repertoire holds 200,000 to 250,000 clones, around 94% seen once, with about 1.6% in the top ten. The sample taken for sequencing was blood. This chain uses TRBV19 with TRBJ2-7; a weak D match, TRBD1 (6 bases). The clonotype originates from a man aged 45-65 years in good health. CDR3 residues: CASRGGSEQYF. In DNA, the CDR3 is TGTGCCAGTAGAGGGGGAAGCGAGCAGTACTTC.